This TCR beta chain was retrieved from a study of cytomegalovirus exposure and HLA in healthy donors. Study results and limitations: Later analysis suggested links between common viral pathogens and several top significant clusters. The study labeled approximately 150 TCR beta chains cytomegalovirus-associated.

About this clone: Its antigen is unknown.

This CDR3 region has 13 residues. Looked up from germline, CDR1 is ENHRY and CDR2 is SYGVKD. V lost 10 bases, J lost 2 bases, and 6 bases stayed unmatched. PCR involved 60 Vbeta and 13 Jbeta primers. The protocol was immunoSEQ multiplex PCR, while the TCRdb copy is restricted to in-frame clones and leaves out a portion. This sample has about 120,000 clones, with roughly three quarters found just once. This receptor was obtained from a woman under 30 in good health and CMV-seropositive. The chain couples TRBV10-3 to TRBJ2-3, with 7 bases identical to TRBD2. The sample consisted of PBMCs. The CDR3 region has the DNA TGTGCCACGCTAGCGGATTTCACAGATACGCAGTATTTT. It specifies CATLADFTDTQYF.